A single sample gave rise to the 23 T cell receptor beta chains below, sequenced in a study of blood T cells in healthy people across ages. Primers used in a second PCR of about 6 to 11 cycles were a sample-barcoded 5' primer and a J-beta primer mix. Each CDR3 protein gets one entry after TCRdb re-called the 5' RACE reads with MiXCR. The profile covers some 1.4 million distinct CDR3 sequences, with around two fifths appearing a single time and roughly 7.9% taken by the ten largest. Sequenced material: blood. Receptor source: a woman between 18 and 29 years old in good health.

The chain carries TRBV6-1 and TRBJ2-5; the D call may be TRBD1 or TRBD2 (6 bases each). The CDR3 has 13 amino acids. Between the trimmed V and J ends, which lost 4 bases and 9 bases, there was a span of 15 bases. The germline V gene has CDR1 MNHNS and CDR2 SASEGT. This CDR3 reads CASSADPRGPQYF. The CDR3 DNA is TGTGCCAGCAGTGCGGACCCCCGGGGGCCCCAGTACTTC.

The rearrangement joins TRBV6-5 to TRBJ2-7, with D perhaps TRBD1 (5 bases). Trimming cost V 10 bases and J 0 bases, with 13 bases left between them. The CDR3 has 13 residues. Germline V CDR1 and CDR2: MNHEY, SVGAGI. CDR3 in DNA: TGTGCCATGATGACAGCAGCCTCCTACGAGCAGTACTTC. This translates into CAMMTAASYEQYF.

The chain has TRBV4-2 and TRBJ1-1, with D maybe TRBD1 (5 bases). There are 14 residues in the CDR3. Germline CDR1 LGHNA, CDR2 YNFKEQ. Between the trimmed V and J ends, which lost 0 bases and 5 bases, there was a span of 10 bases. The CDR3 DNA reads TGTGCCAGCAGCCAAGATGTGGGGGGGACTGAAGCTTTCTTT. Translated: CASSQDVGGTEAFF.

This clonotype was observed a handful of times. The V call is TRBV5-1, the J call TRBJ2-1; D may be TRBD1 (6 bases). Per germline, CDR1 SGHRS and CDR2 YFSETQ. This CDR3 spans 18 amino acids. V was clipped by 3 bases and J by 4 bases, with 23 bases between them. The CDR3 loop is CASSWLPRDTSRYNEQFF. The DNA for the CDR3 is TGCGCCAGCAGCTGGCTCCCACGGGACACTTCGAGGTACAATGAGCAGTTCTTC. Drawing the rest from reference TRBV5-1 and TRBJ2-1, the complete variable domain is KAGVTQTPRYLIKTRGQQVTLSCSPISGHRSVSWYQQTPGQGLQFLFEYFSETQRNKGNFPGRFSGRQFSNSRSEMNVSTLELGDSALYLCASSWLPRDTSRYNEQFFGPGTRLTVL.

The rearrangement uses TRBV6-6 and TRBJ1-5; D uncertain. V shed 5 bases and J shed 4 bases, with 9 bases lying between them. CDR1 MNHNY and CDR2 SVGAGI come from the germline V gene (reference sequence). The CDR3 runs 13 residues. The CDR3 bases are TGTGCCAGCAGTGACATGATGAATCAGCCCCAGCATTTT. This gives the protein CASSDMMNQPQHF.

The chain combines TRBV9 with TRBJ1-2; 10 nucleotides agree with TRBD1. The CDR3 has 15 residues. Germline CDR1 reads SGDLS; CDR2 reads YYNGEE. The junction had 9 bases not matched to a gene; V was cut back by 3 bases and J by 7 bases. CDR3 loop: CASSDRTGGLIGYTF. The DNA of the CDR3 is TGTGCCAGCAGCGACAGGACAGGGGGTTTAATTGGCTACACCTTC.

Turning to this clonotype: The junction departs from germline at one end; a sequencing error may be responsible. CDR3 nucleotide sequence: TGTGTCAGCAATCCCACAGGAAACTACGAGCAGTACTTC. Amino acids: CVSNPTGNYEQYF. V gene TRBV6-1 combines with J gene TRBJ2-7, with a weak D call TRBD1 (5 bases). The CDR3 sequence is 13 residues long. Germline V gives CDR1 MNHNS, CDR2 SASEGT.

V usage is TRBV5-1 and J usage is TRBJ1-1, with TRBD1 matching 10 bases. Germline CDR1 SGHRS, CDR2 YFSETQ. Trimming took 3 bases from V and 3 from J; bases not matched to a gene: 5. This CDR3 is built from 15 residues. CDR3: CASSSPGTGDTEAFF. The DNA for the CDR3 is TGCGCCAGCAGCTCGCCTGGGACAGGGGACACTGAAGCTTTCTTT.

This clonotype was seen a single time. The V gene is TRBV28, the J gene TRBJ1-1, with a tentative D call TRBD1 (6 bases). Germline values: CDR1 MDHEN, CDR2 SYDVKM. The CDR3 extends over 13 amino acids. Trimming pared 4 bases from V and 10 bases from J, leaving 16 bases between. This CDR3 reads CASSWSGGQRAFF. CDR3 in DNA: TGTGCCAGCAGTTGGAGCGGTGGACAGAGAGCTTTCTTT.

This chain connects TRBV3-1 to TRBJ2-1; perhaps TRBD2 as D (6 bases). Trimming removed 4 bases from V and 3 bases from J, with 25 bases in between. The germline V gene encodes CDR1 LGHDT and CDR2 YNNKEL (reference sequence). The CDR3 runs to 19 residues. The CDR3 nucleotides read TGTGCCAGCAGCCCCCGTGGGGACTTACTAGTTCGAGGCTACAATGAGCAGTTCTTC. It translates to CASSPRGDLLVRGYNEQFF.

This clonotype came up a few times. The rearrangement uses TRBV4-1 and TRBJ2-1; the match to TRBD2 covers 11 bases. CDR1 and CDR2 (germline): MGHRA, YSYEKL. Unmatched junction bases numbered 11, after V lost 1 base and J lost 9 bases. This CDR3 is built from 17 residues. This CDR3 reads CASSQGQGLAEGGEQFF. CDR3 nucleotides: TGCGCCAGCAGCCAAGGCCAGGGACTAGCGGAAGGCGGTGAGCAGTTCTTC.

This clonotype was seen a few times. The chain carries TRBV2 and TRBJ1-5; unclear D gene. Looked up from germline, CDR1 is SNHLY and CDR2 is FYNNEI. CDR3 length equals 14 residues. V was cut by 2 bases and J by 3 bases, with 8 bases left in between. CDR3 bases: TGTGCCAGCAGTGAATTCACCTCCAATCAGCCCCAGCATTTT. This gives the protein CASSEFTSNQPQHF.

This chain uses TRBV27 with TRBJ2-7; D gene uncertain. CDR1 is MNHEY and CDR2 is SMNVEV in the germline V gene (reference sequence). This CDR3 is 13 amino acids long. V gave up 4 bases and J gave up 0 bases, with 7 bases separating them. The DNA for the CDR3 is TGTGCCAGCAGTTCTTACAGCTCCTACGAGCAGTACTTC. Translation gives CASSSYSSYEQYF.

V usage is TRBV9 and J usage is TRBJ2-1; 12 bases agree with TRBD1. Germline trimming cut 4 bases from V and 8 bases from J; bases unmatched to any gene: 4. The germline V gene encodes CDR1 SGDLS and CDR2 YYNGEE. This CDR3 comprises 14 residues. CDR3 sequence (DNA): TGTGCCAGCAGCCGGGACAGGGGGCTGGATGAGCAGTTCTTC. It translates to CASSRDRGLDEQFF.

This sequence joins TRBV6-5 and TRBJ1-1; D gene unclear. CDR1 is MNHEY and CDR2 is SVGAGI in the germline V gene. CDR3 length equals 14 residues. The V end lost 5 bases, the J end lost 5 bases, and 15 bases lay between the germline ends. CDR3 in DNA: TGTGCCAGCAGTCTTTCGCGTGGGTTGACTGAAGCTTTCTTT. This translates into CASSLSRGLTEAFF.

The chain employs TRBV5-1 and TRBJ2-2; a weak D match, TRBD2 (6 bases). Germline CDR1 and CDR2: SGHRS and YFSETQ. The CDR3 totals 14 residues. Trimming shortened V by 5 bases and J by 0 bases, and 8 bases separated the two germline ends. CDR3 DNA: TGCGCCAGCAGTGGCGGGACGAACACCGGGGAGCTGTTTTTT. Residues: CASSGGTNTGELFF.

The V call is TRBV4-1, the J call TRBJ2-2; TRBD1 is a possible D gene (6 bases). CDR1 is MGHRA and CDR2 is YSYEKL in the germline V gene. There are 16 residues in the CDR3. The ends were cut back, 1 base at V and 1 base at J, with 10 bases in the middle. CDR3 sequence reads: CASSQGVTGNTGELFF. The CDR3 region has the DNA TGCGCCAGCAGCCAAGGCGTGACAGGGAACACCGGGGAGCTGTTTTTT.

The V and J genes are TRBV7-2 and TRBJ2-5; the D is unclear. Per the germline V gene, CDR1 is SGHTA and CDR2 is FQGNSA. There are 12 residues in the CDR3. Trimming cost V 5 bases and J 11 bases, with 15 bases left between them. CDR3 in amino acids: CASSLLNNEQYF. CDR3 coding DNA: TGTGCCAGCAGCCTATTGAACAATGAGCAGTACTTC.

The CDR3 region has the DNA TGTGCCAGCAGTCTATTCGGGGGGAATAGACTCAATCAGCCCCAGCATTTT. This sequence encodes CASSLFGGNRLNQPQHF. The gene calls are TRBV12-3 or TRBV12-4 and TRBJ1-5; maybe TRBD1 (5 bases). The CDR3 runs to 17 residues. Trimming left V 5 bases short and J 3 bases short, with 20 bases between.

The J gene is TRBJ2-1, the V gene TRBV3-1; tentatively, D is TRBD1 (5 bases). Trimming pared 4 bases from V and 10 bases from J, leaving 17 bases between. Germline loops: CDR1 LGHDT, CDR2 YNNKEL (reference sequence). CDR3 length: 14 amino acids. The CDR3 bases are TGTGCCAGCAGCCCCTCGACAGCCTCCTACGAGCAGTTCTTC. Translated, it gives CASSPSTASYEQFF.

A few counts support this clonotype. J is TRBJ1-2 and V is TRBV5-6; 10 nucleotides align to TRBD1. V lost 2 bases and J lost 2; bases outside the gene matches: 6. CDR1 is SGHDT and CDR2 is YYEEEE in the germline V gene. The CDR3 totals 16 residues. The CDR3 loop is CASSFYDRGPNYGYTF. CDR3 sequence (DNA): TGTGCCAGCAGCTTTTATGACAGGGGGCCAAACTATGGCTACACCTTC.

This clonotype was recorded at least ten times. CDR3 DNA: TGTGCCAGCAGCCAAGATGACAGCTATGGCTACACCTTC. It yields the protein CASSQDDSYGYTF. V is TRBV4-2 and J is TRBJ1-2; tentative D call: TRBD1 (5 bases). Trimming stripped 0 bases from V and 4 bases from J, with 6 bases between. Germline CDR1 is LGHNA and CDR2 is YNFKEQ. The CDR3 runs 13 residues.

In this sample, this clonotype turned up a few times. This rearrangement joins TRBV21-1 to TRBJ2-3. TRBV21-1 is a listed pseudogene. The CDR3 loop spans 13 amino acids. In DNA form, the CDR3 reads TGTGCCAGCAGCAAAGATTTCACAGATACGCAGTATTTT. Protein: CASSKDFTDTQYF.